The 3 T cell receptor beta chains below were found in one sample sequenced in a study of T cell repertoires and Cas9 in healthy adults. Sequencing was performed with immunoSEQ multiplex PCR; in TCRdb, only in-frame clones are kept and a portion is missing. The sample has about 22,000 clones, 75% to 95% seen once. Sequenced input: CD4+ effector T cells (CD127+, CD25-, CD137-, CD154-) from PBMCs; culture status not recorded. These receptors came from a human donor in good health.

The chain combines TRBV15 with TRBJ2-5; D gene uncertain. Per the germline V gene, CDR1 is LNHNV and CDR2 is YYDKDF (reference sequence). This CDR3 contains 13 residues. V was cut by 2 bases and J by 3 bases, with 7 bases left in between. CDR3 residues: CATSRPGEETQYF. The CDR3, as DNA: TGTGCCACCAGCAGACCAGGTGAAGAGACCCAGTACTTC.

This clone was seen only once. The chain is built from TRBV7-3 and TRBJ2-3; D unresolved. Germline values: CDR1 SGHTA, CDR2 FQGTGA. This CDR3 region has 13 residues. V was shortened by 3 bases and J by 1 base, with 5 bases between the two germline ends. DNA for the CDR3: TGTGCCAGCAGCTTGGAGCGCACAGATACGCAGTATTTT. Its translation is CASSLERTDTQYF. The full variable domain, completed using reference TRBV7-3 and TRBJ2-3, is GAGVSQTPSNKVTEKGKYVELRCDPISGHTALYWYRQSLGQGPEFLIYFQGTGAADDSGLPNDRFFAVRPEGSVSTLKIQRTERGDSAVYLCASSLERTDTQYFGPGTRLTVL.

The CDR3 loop is CASSLVGQAKNIQYF. The CDR3 region has the DNA TGTGCCAGCAGCCTCGTCGGCCAAGCCAAAAACATTCAGTACTTC. The rearrangement links TRBV5-6 to TRBJ2-4; D is unclear. Trimming cost V 4 bases and J 0 bases, with 11 bases left between them. Germline V gene data show CDR1 as SGHDT and CDR2 as YYEEEE. The CDR3 has 15 amino acids.